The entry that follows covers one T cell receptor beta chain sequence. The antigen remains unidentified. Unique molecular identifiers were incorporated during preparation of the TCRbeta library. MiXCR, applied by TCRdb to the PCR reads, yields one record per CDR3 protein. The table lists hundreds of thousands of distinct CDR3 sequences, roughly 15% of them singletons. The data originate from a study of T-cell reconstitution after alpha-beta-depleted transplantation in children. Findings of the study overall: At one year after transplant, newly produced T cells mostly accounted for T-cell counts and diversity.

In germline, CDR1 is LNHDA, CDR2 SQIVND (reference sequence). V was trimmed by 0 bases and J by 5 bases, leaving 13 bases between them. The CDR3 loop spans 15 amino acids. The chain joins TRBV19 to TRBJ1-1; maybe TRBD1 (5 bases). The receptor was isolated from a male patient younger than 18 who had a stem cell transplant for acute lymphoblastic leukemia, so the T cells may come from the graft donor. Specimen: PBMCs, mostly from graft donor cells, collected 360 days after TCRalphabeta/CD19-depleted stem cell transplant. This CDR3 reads CASSIDDGGGTEAFF. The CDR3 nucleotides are TGTGCCAGTAGTATAGACGACGGGGGAGGTACTGAAGCTTTCTTT.